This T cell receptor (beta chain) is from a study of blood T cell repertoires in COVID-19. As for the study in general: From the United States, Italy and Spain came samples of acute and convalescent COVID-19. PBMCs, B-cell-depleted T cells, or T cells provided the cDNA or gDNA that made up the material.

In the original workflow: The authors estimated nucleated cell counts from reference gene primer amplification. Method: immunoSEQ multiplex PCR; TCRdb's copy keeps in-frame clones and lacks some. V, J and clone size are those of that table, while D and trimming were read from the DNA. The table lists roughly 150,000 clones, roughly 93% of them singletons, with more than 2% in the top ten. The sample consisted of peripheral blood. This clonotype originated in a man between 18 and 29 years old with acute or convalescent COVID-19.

As DNA, the CDR3 is TGTGCCAGCAGCCAAGGAGTTGGACAGGTGAGCAATCAGCCCCAGCATTTT. Its translation: CASSQGVGQVSNQPQHF. The chain has TRBV3-1 (or the pseudogene TRBV3-2) and TRBJ1-5, with 7 bases lining up with TRBD1. Germline V lookup: CDR1 LGHDT, CDR2 YNNKEL (reference sequence). Losses at the gene ends were 1 base for V and 1 base for J; bases not matched to a gene: 7. The CDR3 loop spans 17 amino acids.